This T cell receptor (beta chain) is from a study of PD-L1 blockade in urothelial cancer. Spiked synthetic TCR analogs estimated absolute template abundance per PCR. Profiling relied on immunoSEQ multiplex PCR, and the TCRdb table lists in-frame clones only, not all of them. The sample has approximately 15,000 clones, approximately 90% seen once. Samples were collected from each patient before treatment and during treatment. Each patient gave between 1 and 8 of them in total. The ends lost 5 bases at V and 0 bases at J; junction bases unmatched: 3. CDR1 and CDR2 (germline): SGHTA, FQGTGA. The CDR3 extends over 14 amino acids.

Material: PBMCs, obtained around atezolizumab (anti-PD-L1) treatment. This TCR came from a man aged 50 or older with urothelial cancer. The V call is TRBV7-3, the J call TRBJ2-7, with 8 bases that match TRBD2. The CDR3 bases are TGTGCCAGCAGCAACGGGGGGGCCTCCTACGAGCAGTACTTC. It specifies CASSNGGASYEQYF.